This T cell receptor beta chain comes out of a study of Ad26.COV2.S vaccination and SARS-CoV-2 variants. Across the study: Enrolled in COV1001, the donor was in the Ad26.COV2.S trial arm, which received the vaccine.

TCRdb keeps only in-frame clones here, not all; method: immunoSEQ multiplex PCR. The data hold a few hundred thousand clones, with 90% observed a single time. To note about this clone: The antigen remains unidentified.

Whole-study results and caveats: Overall T cell responses may have been underestimated by the analyses of TCR breadth and depth. Spike-specific responses of CD8+ and CD4+ T cells were reported to display substantial breadth after vaccination.

Germline V lookup: CDR1 SEHNR, CDR2 FQNEAQ (reference sequence). The CDR3 length is 14 residues. Trimming shortened V by 5 bases and J by 6 bases, and 16 bases separated the two germline ends. Described treatment: roughly 19 received Ad26.COV2.S at low or high dose, single or two shots; five or six received placebo; per-sample allocation not given. Collection of the samples took place on day 63 after the first injection of vaccine or placebo. This sample comprised peripheral blood, obtained in a trial of Ad26.COV2.S vaccine versus placebo. The chain couples TRBV7-9 to TRBJ1-1; D is perhaps TRBD1 (6 bases). The receptor was derived from a person aged 18-60 years who received the Ad26.COV2.S COVID-19 vaccine or a placebo. In DNA form, the CDR3 reads TGTGCCAGCAGCATACAGGGAATCGGGTCTGAAGCTTTCTTT. This gives the protein CASSIQGIGSEAFF.